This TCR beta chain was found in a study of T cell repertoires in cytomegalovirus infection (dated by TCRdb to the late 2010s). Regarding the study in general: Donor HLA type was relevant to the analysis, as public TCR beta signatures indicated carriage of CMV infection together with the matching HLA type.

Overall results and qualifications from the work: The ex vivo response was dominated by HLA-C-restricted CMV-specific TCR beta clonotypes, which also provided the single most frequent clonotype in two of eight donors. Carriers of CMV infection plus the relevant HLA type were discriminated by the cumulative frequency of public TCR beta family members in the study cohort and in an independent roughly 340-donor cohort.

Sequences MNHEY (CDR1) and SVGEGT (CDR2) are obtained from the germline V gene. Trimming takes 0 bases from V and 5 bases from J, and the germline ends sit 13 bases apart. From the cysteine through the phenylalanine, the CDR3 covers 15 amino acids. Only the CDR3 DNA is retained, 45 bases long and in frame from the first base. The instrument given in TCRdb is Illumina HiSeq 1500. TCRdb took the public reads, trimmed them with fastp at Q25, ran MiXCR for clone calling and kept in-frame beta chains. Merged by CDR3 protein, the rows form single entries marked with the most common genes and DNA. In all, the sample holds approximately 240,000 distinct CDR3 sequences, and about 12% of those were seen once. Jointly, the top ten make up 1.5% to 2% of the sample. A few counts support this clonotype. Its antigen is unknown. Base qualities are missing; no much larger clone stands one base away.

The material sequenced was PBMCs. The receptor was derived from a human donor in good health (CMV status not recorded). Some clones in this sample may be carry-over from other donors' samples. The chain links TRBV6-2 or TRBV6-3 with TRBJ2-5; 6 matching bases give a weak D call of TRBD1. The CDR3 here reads CASSYSIQGQETQYF. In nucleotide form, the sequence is TGTGCCAGCAGTTACTCGATCCAGGGGCAGGAGACCCAGTACTTC.